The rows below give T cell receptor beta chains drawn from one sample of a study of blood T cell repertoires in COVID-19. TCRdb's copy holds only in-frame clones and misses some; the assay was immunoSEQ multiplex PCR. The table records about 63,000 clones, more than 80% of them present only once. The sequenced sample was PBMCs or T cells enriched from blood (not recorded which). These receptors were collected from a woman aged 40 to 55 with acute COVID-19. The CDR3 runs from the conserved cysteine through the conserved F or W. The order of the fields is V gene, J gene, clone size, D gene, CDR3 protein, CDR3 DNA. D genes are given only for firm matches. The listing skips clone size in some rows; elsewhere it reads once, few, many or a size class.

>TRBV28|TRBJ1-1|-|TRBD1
CASSPRDRPSAEAFF
TGTGCCAGCAGTCCCCGGGACAGGCCCTCCGCTGAAGCTTTCTTT
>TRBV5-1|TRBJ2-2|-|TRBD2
CASSPLAASGGARGTGELFF
TGCGCCAGCAGCCCCCTCGCGGCTAGCGGGGGGGCCCGTGGAACCGGGGAGCTGTTTTTT
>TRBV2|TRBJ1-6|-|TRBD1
CASSSGQGNSPLHF
TGTGCCAGCAGTTCGGGACAGGGCAATTCACCCCTCCACTTT
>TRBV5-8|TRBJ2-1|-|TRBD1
CASSGTGTYNEQFF
TGTGCCAGCAGCGGGACAGGGACCTACAATGAGCAGTTCTTC
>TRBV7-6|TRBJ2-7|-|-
CASSLEGRASYEQYF
TGTGCCAGCAGCTTAGAAGGCAGGGCCTCCTACGAGCAGTACTTC
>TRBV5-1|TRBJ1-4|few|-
CASSLTGVRFSEKLFF
TGCGCCAGCAGCTTGACGGGGGTGCGATTTAGTGAAAAACTGTTTTTT
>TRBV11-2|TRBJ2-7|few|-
CAGSTGAYEQYF
TGTGCCGGATCGACAGGAGCCTACGAGCAGTACTTC
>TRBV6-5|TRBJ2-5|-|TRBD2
CASSSTGGETQYF
TGTGCCAGCAGTTCGACCGGGGGGGAGACCCAGTACTTC
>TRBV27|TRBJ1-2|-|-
CTQTQAGYTF
TGCACTCAAACCCAGGCGGGCTACACCTTC
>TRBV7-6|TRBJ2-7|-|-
CASSLSGSHLDPSREQYF
TGTGCCAGCAGCTTATCAGGGTCACACCTCGACCCGTCGCGTGAGCAGTACTTC
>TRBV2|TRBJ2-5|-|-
CASSGSQETQYF
TGTGCCAGCAGTGGCAGTCAAGAGACCCAGTACTTC
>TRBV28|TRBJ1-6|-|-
CASSGTNNSPLHF
TGTGCCAGCAGTGGGACAAATAATTCACCCCTCCACTTT
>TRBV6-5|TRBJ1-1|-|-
CASSYPTGRAFF
TGTGCCAGCAGTTACCCGACTGGGAGGGCTTTCTTT
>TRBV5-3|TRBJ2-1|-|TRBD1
CARSLAWGGQGAYNEQFF
TGTGCCAGAAGCTTGGCTTGGGGGGGACAGGGGGCGTACAATGAGCAGTTCTTC
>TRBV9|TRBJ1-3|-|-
CASSVGFRVSGNTIYF
TGTGCCAGCAGCGTAGGATTCAGGGTTTCTGGAAACACCATATATTTT
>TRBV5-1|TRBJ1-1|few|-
CASSVALNTEAFF
TGCGCCAGCAGTGTAGCCTTGAACACTGAAGCTTTCTTT
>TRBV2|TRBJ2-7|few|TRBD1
CASSEALLTGGVYEQYF
TGTGCCAGCAGTGAAGCGCTTCTTACAGGGGGAGTATACGAGCAGTACTTC
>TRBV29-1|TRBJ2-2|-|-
CSGGQNTGELFF
TGCAGCGGTGGACAGAACACCGGGGAGCTGTTTTTT
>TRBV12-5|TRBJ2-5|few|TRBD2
CASGLGTSQETQYF
TGTGCTAGTGGTTTGGGGACTAGCCAAGAGACCCAGTACTTC
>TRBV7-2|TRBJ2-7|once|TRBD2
CASSLFRTSGISTYEQYF
TGTGCCAGCAGCTTATTCCGGACTAGCGGGATCAGCACCTACGAGCAGTACTTC
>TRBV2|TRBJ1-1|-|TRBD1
CASRRGQGAGDPEAFF
TGTGCCAGCAGGAGGGGACAGGGGGCCGGTGACCCTGAAGCTTTCTTT
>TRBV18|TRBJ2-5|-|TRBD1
CASSPRTGSPETQYF
TGTGCCAGCTCACCCCGGACAGGCTCGCCGGAGACCCAGTACTTC
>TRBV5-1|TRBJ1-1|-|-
CASSLGIGGSTEAFF
TGCGCCAGCAGCTTGGGTATAGGGGGTAGCACTGAAGCTTTCTTT
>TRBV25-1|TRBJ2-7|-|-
CASSEGLSLSYEQYF
TGTGCCAGCAGTGAGGGACTTTCCCTATCCTACGAGCAGTACTTC
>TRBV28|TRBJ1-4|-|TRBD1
CASKDRGEKLFF
TGTGCCAGCAAGGACAGGGGTGAAAAACTGTTTTTT
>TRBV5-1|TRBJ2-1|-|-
CASSSGPGNNEQFF
TGCGCCAGCAGCTCCGGCCCGGGGAACAATGAGCAGTTCTTC
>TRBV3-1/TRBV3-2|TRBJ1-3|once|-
CASSQPRQRGNTIYF
TGTGCCAGCAGCCAACCCAGACAAAGGGGAAACACCATATATTTT
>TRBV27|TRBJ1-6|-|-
CASNGGGSNSPLHF
TGTGCCAGCAACGGGGGGGGCAGTAATTCACCCCTCCACTTT
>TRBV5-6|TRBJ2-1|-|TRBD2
CASSRRGGVGNEQFF
TGTGCCAGCAGCCGCCGGGGGGGCGTAGGCAATGAGCAGTTCTTC
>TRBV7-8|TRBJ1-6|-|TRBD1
CASSFVDRGVNSPLHF
TGTGCCAGCAGCTTCGTGGACAGGGGCGTTAATTCACCCCTCCACTTT
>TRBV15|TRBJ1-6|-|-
CATSSGEGGSGSPLHF
TGTGCCACCAGCAGCGGGGAGGGGGGCAGTGGTTCACCCCTCCACTTT
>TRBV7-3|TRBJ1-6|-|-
CASSFQGQNSPLHF
TGTGCCAGCAGCTTCCAGGGACAAAATTCACCCCTCCACTTT
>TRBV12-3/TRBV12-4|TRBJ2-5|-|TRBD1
CASKGGGQETQYF
TGTGCCAGCAAAGGGGGCGGGCAAGAGACCCAGTACTTC
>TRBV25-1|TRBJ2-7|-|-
CASARSREQYF
TGTGCCAGCGCCCGGAGTCGGGAGCAGTACTTC
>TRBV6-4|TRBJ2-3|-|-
CASSGGQRSTDTQYF
TGTGCCAGCAGTGGGGGGCAGCGGAGCACAGATACGCAGTATTTT
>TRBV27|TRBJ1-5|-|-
CASSLVGGNQPQHF
TGTGCCAGCAGTTTAGTTGGAGGTAATCAGCCCCAGCATTTT
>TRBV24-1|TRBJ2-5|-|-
CATSVLETQYF
TGTGCCACCAGTGTCTTGGAGACCCAGTACTTC